The subject of this entry is one T cell receptor (beta chain). This sample stems from a study of blood T cell repertoires in COVID-19. Looking at the study overall: Researchers got acute and convalescent COVID-19 samples from the United States, Italy and Spain.

Germline V gene data show CDR1 as MNHEY and CDR2 as SVGAGI. The CDR3 runs to 14 residues. The V end lost 8 bases, the J end lost 2 bases, and 13 bases lay between the germline ends. Clones were read by immunoSEQ multiplex PCR, and TCRdb kept only the in-frame ones, dropping some. The sample consists of more than 55,000 clones, approximately 88% of them appearing once. Sequenced input: peripheral blood. This receptor was identified in a woman in her 70s with acute or convalescent COVID-19. This chain uses TRBV6-5 with TRBJ2-1; tentatively, D is TRBD2 (5 bases). CDR3 in amino acids: CASGLAATYNEQFF. DNA for the CDR3: TGTGCCAGCGGGCTAGCTGCAACCTACAATGAGCAGTTCTTC.